These 20 T cell receptor beta chains were sequenced from one sample in a study of glioma-infiltrating T cells (TCRdb year 2016). The instrument given in TCRdb is Illumina MiSeq. TCR alpha and beta CDR3 regions were amplified with the iRepertoire nested amplicon-rescue multiplex PCR (arm-PCR) platform from RNA. TCRdb reran the public reads through fastp at Q25 and MiXCR, keeping productive beta chains. Each record represents a unique CDR3 protein, reported with the most common genes and DNA among its rows. Here the sample has more than 95,000 distinct CDR3 sequences; roughly 25% occur a single time. Roughly 15% of the sample comes from the top ten. Sequencing used glioma tissue, nonneoplastic brain tissue, or PBMCs (not recorded which). The receptors shown here come from a human donor with low-grade glioma or glioblastoma, undergoing nonglioma brain surgery, or in good health (not recorded which).

This clonotype was recorded many times. V and J are TRBV20-1 and TRBJ2-5, with TRBD2 matching over 13 bases. V lost 6 bases, J lost 5 bases, and 21 bases stayed unmatched. CDR3 length: 19 amino acids. Germline V CDR1 and CDR2: DFQATT, SNEGSKA (reference sequence). The DNA for the CDR3 is TGCAGTGCGTCTCCGGGACTAGCGGGATTCCCCGGAGGACAGGAGACCCAGTACTTC. This sequence encodes CSASPGLAGFPGGQETQYF.

This clonotype appeared many times. This chain links TRBV19 with TRBJ1-1, with unresolved D. Per the germline V gene, CDR1 is LNHDA and CDR2 is SQIVND (reference sequence). Trimming removed 5 bases at V and 3 bases at J, with 13 bases between. This CDR3 is 14 amino acids long. The CDR3 DNA reads TGTGCCAGTAGTCCCGTAGGCGGATACACTGAAGCTTTCTTT. Protein: CASSPVGGYTEAFF.

About this clonotype: A much larger clone lies a single base off, so this may be a read error. The chain couples TRBV12-3 or TRBV12-4 to TRBJ2-7; unclear D gene. Trimming removed 6 bases at V and 2 bases at J, with 8 bases between. CDR3 size: 12 residues. CDR3 DNA: TGTGCCAGCAGCTACAGAGCCTACGAGCAGTACTTC. It is translated as CASSYRAYEQYF.

This clonotype was observed many times. The chain carries TRBV15 and TRBJ2-7; D might be TRBD2 (5 bases). The V gene's germline CDR1 is LNHNV and CDR2 YYDKDF (reference sequence). The CDR3 is 15 residues long. V was clipped by 1 base and J by 2 bases, with 12 bases between them. CDR3 region: CATSRVERGTYEQYF. DNA of the CDR3: TGTGCCACCAGCAGAGTGGAACGGGGTACCTACGAGCAGTACTTC.

This clonotype appeared many times. The V and J genes are TRBV28 and TRBJ2-5; perhaps TRBD1 as D (6 bases). Germline V gene data show CDR1 as MDHEN and CDR2 as SYDVKM. The V end lost 5 bases, the J end lost 4 bases, and 26 bases lay between the germline ends. The CDR3 has 18 residues. In DNA, the CDR3 is TGTGCCAGCAGTACGTTCAGGGGTTTTGTTCCGGATCCAGAGACCCAGTACTTC. The encoded protein is CASSTFRGFVPDPETQYF.

Concerning this clonotype itself: This may stem from a read error, because a much larger clone lies one nucleotide away. The chain uses TRBV2 and TRBJ2-1, with 9 bases matching TRBD1. Germline CDR1 SNHLY, CDR2 FYNNEI. The CDR3 loop spans 14 amino acids. Written as DNA, the CDR3 is TGTGCCAGCATCGGGACAGGGAGCTACAATGAGCAGTCCTTC. It specifies CASIGTGSYNEQSF.

This clonotype has just a few counts. The chain joins TRBV4-1 to TRBJ2-1; maybe TRBD2 (6 bases). V lost 4 bases and J 2 bases, leaving 12 bases between the germline ends. Looked up from germline, CDR1 is MGHRA and CDR2 is YSYEKL. This CDR3 has 15 residues. CDR3 sequence (DNA): TGCGCCAGCAGCCCCGGGACTGCCACCTACAATGAGCAGTTCTTC. Residues: CASSPGTATYNEQFF.

This clonotype was observed at least ten times. Written as DNA, the CDR3 is TGCAGTGCTAGAGACCCCCATGGGAGGACTAGCACAGATACGCAGTATTTT. Residues: CSARDPHGRTSTDTQYF. J is TRBJ2-3 and V is TRBV20-1; D is perhaps TRBD2 (6 bases). The germline gives CDR1 DFQATT, CDR2 SNEGSKA (reference sequence). There are 17 residues in the CDR3. Deletions cut 0 bases from V and 0 bases from J, with 16 bases between.

This clonotype has a count of ten or more. The rearrangement joins TRBV12-3 or TRBV12-4 to TRBJ1-1, with 9 nucleotides matching TRBD1. Trimming cost V 5 bases and J 6 bases; bases outside gene matches: 13. This CDR3 contains 16 residues. The CDR3 nucleotides read TGTGCCAGCAGTCCCCCCCGGACAGGGGTGATTTCTGAAGCTTTCTTT. Encoded protein: CASSPPRTGVISEAFF.

This clonotype was observed at least ten times. The rearrangement joins TRBV4-2 to TRBJ1-2; D remains unclear. The CDR3 is made up of 14 amino acids. Germline values: CDR1 LGHNA, CDR2 YNFKEQ. Between the trimmed V and J ends, which lost 8 bases and 5 bases, there was a span of 18 bases. CDR3 DNA: TGTGCCAGCGCCCCAGGAGGAGGGCTATATGGCTACACCTTC. As protein: CASAPGGGLYGYTF.

In this sample, this clonotype turned up many times. The chain recombines TRBV20-1 with TRBJ2-3; 12 nucleotides agree with TRBD2. The CDR3 covers 14 residues. Germline CDR1 reads DFQATT; CDR2 reads SNEGSKA (reference sequence). The V and J ends lost 5 bases and 5 bases, in that order; junction bases with no gene match: 5. The CDR3 loop reads CSALAGGPKDTQYF. The CDR3, as DNA: TGCAGTGCTCTAGCGGGAGGGCCAAAAGATACGCAGTATTTT.

As for this clonotype: A read error may explain this, as a much larger clone is one base away. The CDR3 sequence is CDSSSGRRWAGELFF. In nucleotides, the CDR3 is TGTGACAGCAGTAGCGGGAGAAGGTGGGCCGGGGAGCTGTTTTTT. The V and J genes are TRBV12-3 or TRBV12-4 and TRBJ2-2; TRBD2 agrees at 9 bases. The CDR3 totals 15 residues.

This clonotype occurred many times. The genes are TRBV6-6 and TRBJ2-1; TRBD2 might be the D (6 bases). Trimming stripped 2 bases from V and 5 bases from J, with 19 bases between. The V gene's germline CDR1 is MNHNY and CDR2 SVGAGI (reference sequence). This CDR3 has 17 amino acids. The CDR3 protein is CASSYSRLLASNNEQFF. CDR3 coding DNA: TGTGCCAGCAGTTACAGCCGCCTCCTAGCGTCGAACAATGAGCAGTTCTTC.

This clonotype was detected only a few times. The rearrangement joins TRBV7-9 to TRBJ2-7, with TRBD1 as a possible D gene (6 bases). Trimming removed 2 bases at V and 0 bases at J, with 11 bases between. CDR3 length: 15 amino acids. CDR1 and CDR2 from the germline V gene are SEHNR and FQNEAQ (reference sequence). CDR3: CASSLPEQGSYEQYF. The DNA of the CDR3 is TGTGCCAGCAGCTTACCAGAACAGGGCTCCTACGAGCAGTACTTC.

This clonotype appeared many times. V and J are TRBV6-1 and TRBJ2-1; 7 bases line up with TRBD1. The CDR3 has 14 residues. After removal of 8 bases from V and 3 bases from J, the junction contained 7 bases not matched to a gene. Germline V gene lookup returns CDR1 MNHNS and CDR2 SASEGT. The CDR3 loop is CASSMGQNYNEQFF. CDR3 coding DNA: TGTGCCAGCTCCATGGGACAGAACTACAATGAGCAGTTCTTC.

This clonotype was seen many times. The chain is built from TRBV12-3 or TRBV12-4 and TRBJ1-2; a possible D gene is TRBD1 (6 bases). The CDR3 spans 11 residues. The V end lost 5 bases, the J end lost 6 bases, and 7 bases lay between the germline ends. The CDR3 DNA is TGTGCCAGCAGTCGGGGGCATGGCTACACCTTC. This gives the protein CASSRGHGYTF.

This clonotype occurred many times. The chain couples TRBV7-2 to TRBJ1-2, with D unresolved. V was trimmed by 2 bases and J by 3 bases, leaving 7 bases between them. This CDR3 is 13 amino acids long. CDR1 is SGHTA and CDR2 is FQGNSA in the germline V gene. CDR3 sequence reads: CASSLRLDYGYTF. As DNA, the CDR3 is TGTGCCAGCAGCTTAAGGTTGGACTATGGCTACACCTTC. Drawing the rest from reference TRBV7-2 and TRBJ1-2, the complete variable domain is GAGVSQSPSNKVTEKGKDVELRCDPISGHTALYWYRQSLGQGLEFLIYFQGNSAPDKSGLPSDRFSAERTGGSVSTLTIQRTQQEDSAVYLCASSLRLDYGYTFGSGTRLTVV.

As regards this clonotype: Since a much larger clone is just one base distant, this may be a read error. The V and J genes are TRBV4-1 and TRBJ2-7, with D perhaps TRBD1 or TRBD2 (5 bases each). Looked up from germline, CDR1 is MGHRA and CDR2 is YSYEKL. The CDR3 extends over 15 amino acids. V shed 3 bases and J shed 5 bases, with 17 bases lying between them. The CDR3 DNA follows: TGCGCCAGCAGCCAGCCGGGACGTGGGCTGGACGAGCAGTACTTC. Its translation: CASSQPGRGLDEQYF.

The J gene is TRBJ2-2, the V gene TRBV7-2, with unresolved D. V lost 1 base and J lost 11, with 20 bases in between. The germline gives CDR1 SGHTA, CDR2 FQGNSA. CDR3 length: 16 residues. In nucleotides, the CDR3 is TGTGCCAGCAGCTTAGAGGCAGCTCTGAACAACGGAGAGCTGTTTTTT. It codes for CASSLEAALNNGELFF.

This rearrangement joins TRBV5-4 to TRBJ2-7; D unclear. Trimming pared 3 bases from V and 11 bases from J, leaving 12 bases between. The CDR3 totals 11 residues. The germline gives CDR1 SGHNT, CDR2 YYREEE (reference sequence). CDR3 loop: CASSSSGMKYF. In DNA form, the CDR3 reads TGTGCCAGCAGCTCCTCGGGTATGAAGTACTTC.